The 4 T cell receptor beta chains presented below share a single source sample, sequenced in a study of T cells after posttransplantation cyclophosphamide. Sequencing was performed with immunoSEQ multiplex PCR; in TCRdb, only in-frame clones are kept and a portion is missing. The sample carries roughly 9,100 clones, roughly nine tenths recorded once. The sequencing sample was made of memory CD4+ T cells sorted from PBMCs. Receptors were obtained from a woman aged 55-69 years in good health, CMV-negative, and a related stem cell transplant donor.

The chain is built from TRBV6-5 and TRBJ2-7; D may be TRBD2 (6 bases). The CDR3 sequence is 11 residues long. The germline gives CDR1 MNHEY, CDR2 SVGAGI. The CDR3 DNA sequence: TGTGCGACGCTTGGGGGGACCGAGCAGTACGTC. Protein: CATLGGTEQYV.

This sequence joins TRBV4-2 and TRBJ1-2; 9 nucleotides agree with TRBD1. Germline trimming cut 3 bases from V and 3 bases from J; bases unmatched to any gene: 8. This CDR3 comprises 16 residues. The germline V gene encodes CDR1 LGHNA and CDR2 YNFKEQ. The CDR3 reads CASSQAGQGAYYGYTF. The CDR3 DNA is TGTGCCAGCAGCCAGGCGGGACAGGGTGCATACTATGGCTACACCTTC.

The chain links TRBV19 to TRBJ2-6; 8 bases agree with TRBD1. The CDR3 extends over 16 amino acids. The germline V gene encodes CDR1 LNHDA and CDR2 SQIVND (reference sequence). The ends lost 4 bases at V and 0 bases at J; junction bases unmatched: 2. The CDR3 reads CASSRGQASGANVLTF. In DNA form, the CDR3 reads TGTGCCAGTAGTAGGGGACAGGCCTCTGGGGCCAACGTCCTGACTTTC.

The chain has TRBV7-2 and TRBJ2-5, with 13 bases identical to TRBD2. The germline CDR1 and CDR2 sequences are SGHTA and FQGNSA. The CDR3 is 16 residues long. The V segment lost 2 bases and the J segment 5 bases; nucleotides outside the gene matches: 5. CDR3 sequence: CASSLQTSGGAETQYF. CDR3 in DNA: TGTGCCAGCAGCTTACAAACTAGCGGGGGGGCGGAGACCCAGTACTTC.